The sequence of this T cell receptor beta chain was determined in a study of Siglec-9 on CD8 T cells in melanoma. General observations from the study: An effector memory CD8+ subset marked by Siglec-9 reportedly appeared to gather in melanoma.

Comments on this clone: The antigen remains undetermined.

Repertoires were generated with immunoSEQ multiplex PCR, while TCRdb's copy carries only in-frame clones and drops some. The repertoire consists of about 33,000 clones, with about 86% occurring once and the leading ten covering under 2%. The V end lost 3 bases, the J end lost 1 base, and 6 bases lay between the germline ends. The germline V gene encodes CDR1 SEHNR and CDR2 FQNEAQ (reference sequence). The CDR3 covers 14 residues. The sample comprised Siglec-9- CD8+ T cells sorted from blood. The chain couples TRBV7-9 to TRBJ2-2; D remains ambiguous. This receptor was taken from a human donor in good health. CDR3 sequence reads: CASSFSENTGELFF. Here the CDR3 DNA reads TGTGCCAGCAGCTTCTCAGAGAACACCGGGGAGCTGTTTTTT. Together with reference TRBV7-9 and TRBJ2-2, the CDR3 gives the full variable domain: DTGVSQNPRHKITKRGQNVTFRCDPISEHNRLYWYRQTLGQGPEFLTYFQNEAQLEKSRLLSDRFSAERPKGSFSTLEIQRTEQGDSAMYLCASSFSENTGELFFGEGSRLTVL.